The 3 T cell receptor beta chains in this list originate from one sample, sequenced in a study of T cells in Graves' hyperthyroidism and ophthalmopathy. RNA transcripts were the template for amplifying TCR beta CDR3 regions. Primed by the HTBI set, a first-round RT-PCR was run on the TCR CDR3. TCRdb fed the multiplex PCR reads into MiXCR, producing one record per CDR3 protein. The sample lists roughly 700,000 distinct CDR3 sequences, around 15% occurring once. The sample was blood. All receptors come from a man in his fifties with Graves' hyperthyroidism.

V and J are TRBV24-1 and TRBJ2-3; maybe TRBD1 (5 bases). The CDR3 covers 15 residues. V was trimmed by 6 bases and J by 0 bases, leaving 12 bases between them. Per germline, CDR1 KGHDR and CDR2 SFDVKD. The chain's CDR3 is CATSRRQGSTDTQYF. The CDR3 bases are TGTGCCACCAGTCGGCGGCAGGGTAGCACAGATACGCAGTATTTT.

V and J are TRBV10-1 and TRBJ2-3; TRBD2 agrees at 9 bases. The germline CDR1 and CDR2 sequences are WNHNN and SYGVQD (reference sequence). The trim removed 0 bases at V and 3 bases at J, leaving 4 bases unmatched. CDR3 length: 16 amino acids. Here the CDR3 reads CASSESGLAGTDTQYF. For the CDR3, the DNA is TGCGCCAGCAGTGAGTCGGGGCTAGCGGGGACAGATACGCAGTATTTT.

This chain uses TRBV28 with TRBJ2-5; TRBD1 might be the D (6 bases). This CDR3 region has 16 residues. Germline assignment: CDR1 MDHEN and CDR2 SYDVKM. With 2 bases removed from V and 6 bases from J, the gap between germline ends came to 19 bases. The CDR3 bases are TGTGCCAGCAGTTTAACGGACAAAAGGGGGTGGAAGACCCAGTACTTC. Protein: CASSLTDKRGWKTQYF. Using reference TRBV28 and TRBJ2-5 for the parts outside the CDR3, the full variable domain is DVKVTQSSRYLVKRTGEKVFLECVQDMDHENMFWYRQDPGLGLRLIYFSYDVKMKEKGDIPEGYSVSREKKERFSLILESASTNQTSMYLCASSLTDKRGWKTQYFGPGTRLLVL.